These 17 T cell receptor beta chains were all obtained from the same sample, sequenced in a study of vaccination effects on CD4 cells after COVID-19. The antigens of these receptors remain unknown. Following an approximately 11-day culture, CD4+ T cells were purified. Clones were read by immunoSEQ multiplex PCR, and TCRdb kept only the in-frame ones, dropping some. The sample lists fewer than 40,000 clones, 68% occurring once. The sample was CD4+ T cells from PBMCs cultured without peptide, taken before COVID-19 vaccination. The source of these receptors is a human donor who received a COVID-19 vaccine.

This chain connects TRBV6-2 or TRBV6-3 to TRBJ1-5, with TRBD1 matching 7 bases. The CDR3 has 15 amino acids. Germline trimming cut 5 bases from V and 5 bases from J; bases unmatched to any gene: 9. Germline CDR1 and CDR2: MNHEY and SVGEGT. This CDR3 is CASSTPTTGYQPQHF. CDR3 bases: TGTGCCAGCAGTACGCCTACGACAGGGTATCAGCCCCAGCATTTT.

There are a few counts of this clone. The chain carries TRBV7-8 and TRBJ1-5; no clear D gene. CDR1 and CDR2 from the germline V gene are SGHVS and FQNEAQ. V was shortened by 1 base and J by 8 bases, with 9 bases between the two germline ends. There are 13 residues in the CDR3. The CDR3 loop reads CASSLGEGEPQHF. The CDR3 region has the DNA TGTGCCAGCAGCTTAGGAGAGGGAGAGCCCCAGCATTTT.

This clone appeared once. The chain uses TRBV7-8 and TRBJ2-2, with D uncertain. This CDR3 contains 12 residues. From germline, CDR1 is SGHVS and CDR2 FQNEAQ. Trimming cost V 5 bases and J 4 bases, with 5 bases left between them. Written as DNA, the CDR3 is TGTGCCAGCAGCCCCGGCACCGGGGAGCTGTTTTTT. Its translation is CASSPGTGELFF.

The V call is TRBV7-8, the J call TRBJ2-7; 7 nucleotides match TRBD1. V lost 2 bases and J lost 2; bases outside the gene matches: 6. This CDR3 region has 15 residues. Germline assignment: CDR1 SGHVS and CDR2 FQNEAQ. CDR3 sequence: CASSLTGQGAYEQYF. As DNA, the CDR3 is TGTGCCAGCAGCTTAACGGGGCAGGGGGCCTACGAGCAGTACTTC.

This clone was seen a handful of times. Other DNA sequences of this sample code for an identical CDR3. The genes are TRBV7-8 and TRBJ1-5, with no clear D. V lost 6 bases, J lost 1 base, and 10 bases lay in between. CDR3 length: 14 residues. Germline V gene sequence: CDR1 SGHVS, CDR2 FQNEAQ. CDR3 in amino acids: CASRLGASNQPQHF. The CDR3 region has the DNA TGTGCCAGCAGGCTCGGAGCGAGCAATCAGCCCCAGCATTTT. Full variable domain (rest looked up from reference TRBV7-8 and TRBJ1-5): GAGVSQSPRYKVAKRGQDVALRCDPISGHVSLFWYQQALGQGPEFLTYFQNEAQLDKSGLPSDRFFAERPEGSVSTLKIQRTQQEDSAVYLCASRLGASNQPQHFGDGTRLSIL.

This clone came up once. The CDR3 coding sequence is TGTGCCAGCAGTTACTCGGTCTCAGGGGGGTCCTATGGCTACACCTTC. Protein sequence: CASSYSVSGGSYGYTF. The chain has TRBV6-6 and TRBJ1-2, with 7 bases matching TRBD1. Germline V gene data show CDR1 as MNHNY and CDR2 as SVGAGI (reference sequence). This CDR3 has 16 amino acids. With 0 bases clipped from V and 4 bases from J, the junction kept 8 bases outside the gene matches.

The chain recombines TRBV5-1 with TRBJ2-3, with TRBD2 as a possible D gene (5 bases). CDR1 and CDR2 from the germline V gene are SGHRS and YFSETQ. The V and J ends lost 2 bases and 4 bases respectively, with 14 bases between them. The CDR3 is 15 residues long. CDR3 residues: CASSFSGKEADTQYF. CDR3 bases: TGCGCCAGCAGCTTTTCCGGGAAGGAGGCAGATACGCAGTATTTT.

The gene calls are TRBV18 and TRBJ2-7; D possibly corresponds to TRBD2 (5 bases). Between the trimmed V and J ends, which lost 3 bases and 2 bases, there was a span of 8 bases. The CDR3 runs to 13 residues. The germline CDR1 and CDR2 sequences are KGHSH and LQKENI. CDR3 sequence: CASSPGVPYEQYF. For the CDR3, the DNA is TGTGCCAGCTCACCCGGGGTCCCCTACGAGCAGTACTTC.

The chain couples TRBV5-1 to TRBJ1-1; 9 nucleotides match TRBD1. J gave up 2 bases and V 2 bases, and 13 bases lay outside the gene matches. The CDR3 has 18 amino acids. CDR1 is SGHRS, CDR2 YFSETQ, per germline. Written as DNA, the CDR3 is TGCGCCAGCAGCTTCCGGGACAGGGCGGCAGTACCTAACACTGAAGCTTTCTTT. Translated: CASSFRDRAAVPNTEAFF.

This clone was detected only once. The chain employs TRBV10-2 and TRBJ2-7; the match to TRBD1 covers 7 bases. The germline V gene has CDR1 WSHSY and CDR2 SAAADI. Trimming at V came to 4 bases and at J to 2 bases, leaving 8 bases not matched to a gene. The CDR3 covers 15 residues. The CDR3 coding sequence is TGCGCCAGCAGTGGGGGACAGATATTTACCTACGAGCAGTACTTC. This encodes CASSGGQIFTYEQYF.

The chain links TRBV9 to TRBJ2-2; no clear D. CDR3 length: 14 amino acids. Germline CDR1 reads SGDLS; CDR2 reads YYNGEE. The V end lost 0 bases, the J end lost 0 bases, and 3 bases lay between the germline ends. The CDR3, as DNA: TGTGCCAGCAGCGTAGCTCCGAACACCGGGGAGCTGTTTTTT. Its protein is CASSVAPNTGELFF.

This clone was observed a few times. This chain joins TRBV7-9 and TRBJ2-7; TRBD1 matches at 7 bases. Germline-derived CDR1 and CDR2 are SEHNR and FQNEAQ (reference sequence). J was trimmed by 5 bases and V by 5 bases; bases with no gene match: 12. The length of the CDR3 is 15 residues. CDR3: CASSPTTGRRNEQYF. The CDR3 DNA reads TGTGCCAGCAGCCCGACGACAGGGAGAAGGAACGAGCAGTACTTC.

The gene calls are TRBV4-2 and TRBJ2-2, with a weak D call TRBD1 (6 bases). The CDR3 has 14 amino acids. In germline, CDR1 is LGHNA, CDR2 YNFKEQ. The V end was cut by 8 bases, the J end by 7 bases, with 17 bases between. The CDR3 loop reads CASHSQGNYGELFF. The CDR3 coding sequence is TGTGCCAGCCATTCACAGGGAAACTACGGGGAGCTGTTTTTT.

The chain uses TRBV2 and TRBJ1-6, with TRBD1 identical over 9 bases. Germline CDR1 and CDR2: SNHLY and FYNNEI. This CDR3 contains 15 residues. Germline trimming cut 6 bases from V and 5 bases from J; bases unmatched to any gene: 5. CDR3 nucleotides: TGTGCCAGCAGCCCAAGGACAGGGGATAATTCACCCCTCCACTTT. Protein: CASSPRTGDNSPLHF. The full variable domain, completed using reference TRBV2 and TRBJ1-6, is EPEVTQTPSHQVTQMGQEVILRCVPISNHLYFYWYRQILGQKVEFLVSFYNNEISEKSEIFDDQFSVERPDGSNFTLKIRSTKLEDSAMYFCASSPRTGDNSPLHFGNGTRLTVT.

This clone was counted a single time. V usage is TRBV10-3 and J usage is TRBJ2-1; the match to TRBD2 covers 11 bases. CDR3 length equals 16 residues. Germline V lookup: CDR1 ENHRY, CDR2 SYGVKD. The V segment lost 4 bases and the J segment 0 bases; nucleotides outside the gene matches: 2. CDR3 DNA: TGTGCCATCAGTGGTACTAGCGGGAGCTCCTACAATGAGCAGTTCTTC. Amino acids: CAISGTSGSSYNEQFF.

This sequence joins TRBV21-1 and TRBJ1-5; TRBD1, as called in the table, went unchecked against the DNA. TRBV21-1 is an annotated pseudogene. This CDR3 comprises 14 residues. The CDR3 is CASSKGQGNQPQHF. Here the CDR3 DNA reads TGTGCCAGCAGCAAAGGACAGGGCAATCAGCCCCAGCATTTT.

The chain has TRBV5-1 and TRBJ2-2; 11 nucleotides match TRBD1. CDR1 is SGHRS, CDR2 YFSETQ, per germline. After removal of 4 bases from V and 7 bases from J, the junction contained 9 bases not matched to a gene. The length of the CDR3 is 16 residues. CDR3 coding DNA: TGCGCCAGCAGCCGTACTGGACAGGGGGCGGTCGGGGAGCTGTTTTTT. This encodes CASSRTGQGAVGELFF.